These T cell receptor beta chains were read from a single sample in a study of early T cells in non-severe SARS-CoV-2 infection. TCRdb redid the calling of the 5' RACE reads with MiXCR, one entry per CDR3 protein. The sample contains around 29,000 distinct CDR3 sequences, approximately 5.2% of which appear only once. The sequencing input was whole blood. The receptor set was obtained from an adult who was a healthcare worker with PCR-confirmed SARS-CoV-2 infection or an uninfected control (not recorded which). Both conserved end residues are part of each CDR3. The D gene is left open where the match is weak. The size field is filled for only some rows; it gives once, few, many or a size class.

V,D,size,J,DNA,CDR3
TRBV11-3,.,many,TRBJ2-5,TGTGCCAGCAGCTTAGGGCAGCAAGAGACCCAGTACTTC,CASSLGQQETQYF
TRBV7-2,.,few,TRBJ1-1,TGTGCCAGCAGCTTCGACAGACCCCTCGTTGGCACTGAAGCTTTCTTT,CASSFDRPLVGTEAFF
TRBV2,.,many,TRBJ2-3,TGTGCCAGCATGTGGGACCGGGTCACAGATACGCAGTATTTT,CASMWDRVTDTQYF
TRBV7-9,.,many,TRBJ1-1,TGTGCCGGAGAAGGCACAAAGAACACTGAAGCTTTCTTT,CAGEGTKNTEAFF
TRBV6-6,.,.,TRBJ1-1,TGTGCCAGCAGTTACTCAAATACAGGGAACACTGAAGCTTTCTTT,CASSYSNTGNTEAFF
TRBV12-2,.,many,TRBJ1-6,TGTGCAAGTCGCTTAGATAGGGGGGTCACCTATAATTCACCCCTCCACTTT,CASRLDRGVTYNSPLHF
TRBV20-1,.,.,TRBJ1-3,TGCAGTGCTAGACGGGTCTCTGGAAACACCATATATTTT,CSARRVSGNTIYF
TRBV20-1,TRBD1,many,TRBJ1-1,TGCAGTGCTTCCCACGGGACAGCAGGCACTGAAGCTTTCTTT,CSASHGTAGTEAFF
TRBV4-3,.,many,TRBJ2-3,TGCGCCAGCAGCCCCGCGTTAGGGGGGACCCCTGGCACAGATACGCAGTATTTT,CASSPALGGTPGTDTQYF
TRBV7-3,TRBD2,many,TRBJ2-1,TGTGCCAGCAGCTTATCGGGGGGTGAGCAGTTCTTC,CASSLSGGEQFF
TRBV4-3,.,many,TRBJ1-5,TGCGCCAGCGCGAGAAGGGCGGGTCAGCCCCAGCATTTT,CASARRAGQPQHF
TRBV5-4,.,many,TRBJ2-2,TGTGCCAGCAGCCGCCGCTTAGACAGGCGCACCGGGGAGCTGTTTTTT,CASSRRLDRRTGELFF
TRBV14,.,many,TRBJ2-2,TGTGCCAGCAGCCCGTCTAGACAGACCGGGGAGCTGTTTTTT,CASSPSRQTGELFF
TRBV28,.,many,TRBJ2-7,TGTGCCAGCAGTTTATGGGGGCTCTACGAGCAGTACTTC,CASSLWGLYEQYF
TRBV7-2,TRBD1,many,TRBJ1-5,TGTGCCAGCAGCCCACGACAGGGGATCGGGCCCCAGCATTTT,CASSPRQGIGPQHF
TRBV28,.,many,TRBJ2-7,TGTGCCAGCAGTCCCTACGCCCACTTCTACGAGCAGTACTTC,CASSPYAHFYEQYF
TRBV28,.,.,TRBJ2-3,TGCGCCAGCAGTTTACGGGGAGTGGATACGCAGTATTTT,CASSLRGVDTQYF
TRBV6-5,TRBD2,.,TRBJ2-5,TGTGCCAGCGCGGGGGGGAAGGAGACCCAGTACTTC,CASAGGKETQYF
TRBV7-9,.,medium-sized,TRBJ2-5,TGTGCCAGCATGCGAGGTGGGGTTCAAGAGACCCAGTACTTC,CASMRGGVQETQYF
TRBV12-3/TRBV12-4,.,few,TRBJ1-1,TGTGCCAGCAGTTTAGATTATCTGTATTCGACAGGCCGTGGGACTGAAGCTTTCTTT,CASSLDYLYSTGRGTEAFF
TRBV7-9,.,many,TRBJ2-7,TGTGCCAGCAGCTTTAGCTACGAGCAGTACTTC,CASSFSYEQYF
TRBV12-3/TRBV12-4,.,many,TRBJ2-7,TGTGCCAGCAGTTCATCAGGGTCGTTATCCGAGCAGTACTTC,CASSSSGSLSEQYF
TRBV4-1,.,many,TRBJ1-5,TGCGCCAGCAGCCAAAGCCTCCATAGCAATCAGCCCCAGCATTTT,CASSQSLHSNQPQHF
TRBV3-1,TRBD2,.,TRBJ2-7,TGTGCCAGCAGCCCGGGGACTAGCGGGGGAACCTACGAGCAGTACTTC,CASSPGTSGGTYEQYF
TRBV7-8,TRBD2,many,TRBJ2-2,TGTGCCAGCAGCCAGCAACTAGCGGGGGCCAAATCCAACACCGGGGAGCTGTTTTTT,CASSQQLAGAKSNTGELFF
TRBV7-2,.,medium-sized,TRBJ2-3,TGTGCCAGCAGCCCTCGCCGCACAGATACGCAGTATTTT,CASSPRRTDTQYF
TRBV29-1,.,many,TRBJ2-1,TGCAGCGTTGAAGATTCGGCGGCAGGGACCTCCTACAATGAGCAGTTCTTC,CSVEDSAAGTSYNEQFF
TRBV7-9,.,.,TRBJ2-2,TGTGCCAGCAGCAAATACAGGGAGACGGGGGAGCTGTTTTTT,CASSKYRETGELFF
TRBV5-6,.,many,TRBJ1-2,TGTGCCAGCAGCTCCGAGGCTTACGGCTACACCTTC,CASSSEAYGYTF
TRBV9,TRBD2,.,TRBJ2-2,TGTGCCAGCAGCATTCTAGCGGGGGGCCTCAACACCGGGGAGCTGTTTTTT,CASSILAGGLNTGELFF
TRBV3-1,.,many,TRBJ2-2,TGTGCCAGCAGCCGCGGGCAACAGGAGCTGTTTTTT,CASSRGQQELFF
TRBV7-9,.,.,TRBJ1-6,TGTGCCAGCACCTCAACCCGGACAGAACGCATTTCACCCCTCCACTTT,CASTSTRTERISPLHF
TRBV6-5,.,.,TRBJ2-2,TGTGCCAGCAGTTTACCCCCAGGGGGGGAAGAGGCCGGGGAGCTGTTTTTT,CASSLPPGGEEAGELFF
TRBV7-7,TRBD1,many,TRBJ2-7,TGTGCTAGCAGCTTAGGACAGGGGAGTGCGCAGTACTTC,CASSLGQGSAQYF
TRBV5-5,TRBD1,.,TRBJ2-1,TGTGCCAGCAGCTTGGACTTGACAGGGTATAATGAGCAGTTCTTC,CASSLDLTGYNEQFF
TRBV7-2,TRBD1,many,TRBJ2-3,TGTGCCAGCAGCTTTATGGGGACAGGGGGCATGGATACGCAGTATTTT,CASSFMGTGGMDTQYF
TRBV7-7,.,few,TRBJ2-5,TGTGCCAGCAGCCCTGAAATAACTAGGCGGGAGACCCAGTACTTC,CASSPEITRRETQYF